The rows below give T cell receptor beta chains drawn from one sample of a study of patients and donors after allogeneic stem cell transplantation. TCRdb independently ran MiXCR on the RT-PCR reads; one entry per CDR3 protein. Among approximately 4,300 distinct CDR3 sequences listed, approximately 16% were seen once. The source material was blood, either unsorted or a sorted T cell fraction (not recorded which). The source is a human donor who was either an allogeneic HSCT recipient or a stem cell or donor lymphocyte infusion donor (not recorded which). It is not recorded whose cells these are; they may come from a transplant donor. Each CDR3 is given with its conserved first and last residue. Each record gives: D gene, V gene, J gene, CDR3 protein. A D gene is named only where the DNA matches it firmly.

d_gene: TRBD2
v_gene: TRBV25-1
j_gene: TRBJ2-1
CDR3aa: CATVLAVDSYNEQFF

d_gene: .
v_gene: TRBV27
j_gene: TRBJ1-6
CDR3aa: CASSLRRGSLSSYNSPLHF

d_gene: .
v_gene: TRBV6-5
j_gene: TRBJ1-6
CDR3aa: CASSPQGKSPLHF

d_gene: .
v_gene: TRBV7-9
j_gene: TRBJ2-7
CDR3aa: CLGSLAEGGLYEQYF

d_gene: TRBD2
v_gene: TRBV2
j_gene: TRBJ2-3
CDR3aa: CASRATSGGADTQYF

d_gene: TRBD1
v_gene: TRBV4-1
j_gene: TRBJ2-1
CDR3aa: CASTLQGQPYNEQFF

d_gene: .
v_gene: TRBV2
j_gene: TRBJ2-1
CDR3aa: CASSVINEQFF

d_gene: .
v_gene: TRBV15
j_gene: TRBJ2-4
CDR3aa: CATSREGGVRAKNIQYF

d_gene: .
v_gene: TRBV18
j_gene: TRBJ2-7
CDR3aa: CASSPPGVVWEQYF

d_gene: TRBD1
v_gene: TRBV12-5
j_gene: TRBJ1-6
CDR3aa: CASGTTGGDSPLHF

d_gene: .
v_gene: TRBV6-5
j_gene: TRBJ1-1
CDR3aa: CASSFNQGNTEAFF

d_gene: .
v_gene: TRBV18
j_gene: TRBJ1-2
CDR3aa: CASSPPTKFYGYTF

d_gene: .
v_gene: TRBV6-6
j_gene: TRBJ1-1
CDR3aa: CASSWNTEAFF

d_gene: TRBD1
v_gene: TRBV7-6
j_gene: TRBJ1-6
CDR3aa: CASSISSSGQGSPLHF

d_gene: .
v_gene: TRBV3-1
j_gene: TRBJ1-1
CDR3aa: CASSQGWRTEAFF

d_gene: .
v_gene: TRBV28
j_gene: TRBJ1-2
CDR3aa: CASSFAQGDYGYTF

d_gene: .
v_gene: TRBV28
j_gene: TRBJ2-7
CDR3aa: CASSLITSEQYF

d_gene: .
v_gene: TRBV18
j_gene: TRBJ1-1
CDR3aa: CASSPRMNTEAFF

d_gene: .
v_gene: TRBV29-1
j_gene: TRBJ2-1
CDR3aa: CSVEDLKGGSYNEQFF

d_gene: .
v_gene: TRBV5-6
j_gene: TRBJ2-5
CDR3aa: CASSFRKGRRETQYF

d_gene: .
v_gene: TRBV18
j_gene: TRBJ2-1
CDR3aa: CASSPPLGSYNEQFF

d_gene: .
v_gene: TRBV4-1
j_gene: TRBJ2-5
CDR3aa: CASSRTPKETQYF

d_gene: .
v_gene: TRBV18
j_gene: TRBJ2-7
CDR3aa: CASSPYIGPYEQYF

d_gene: TRBD2
v_gene: TRBV6-6
j_gene: TRBJ2-5
CDR3aa: CASRGTSGVQETQYF

d_gene: TRBD1
v_gene: TRBV6-5
j_gene: TRBJ1-5
CDR3aa: CASRSQGASNQPQHF

d_gene: TRBD1
v_gene: TRBV19
j_gene: TRBJ1-2
CDR3aa: CASSITRDRADGYTF

d_gene: TRBD2
v_gene: TRBV4-1
j_gene: TRBJ2-1
CDR3aa: CASSHKRTSGGTNEQFF

d_gene: .
v_gene: TRBV5-4
j_gene: TRBJ2-2
CDR3aa: CASSLQGNTGELFF

d_gene: .
v_gene: TRBV5-1
j_gene: TRBJ2-5
CDR3aa: CASRPGLWEETQYF

d_gene: .
v_gene: TRBV18
j_gene: TRBJ1-5
CDR3aa: CASSPGRGYQPQHF

d_gene: .
v_gene: TRBV5-5
j_gene: TRBJ1-1
CDR3aa: CASSLVSRDTEAFF

d_gene: TRBD2
v_gene: TRBV29-1
j_gene: TRBJ2-3
CDR3aa: CSVVLARTQYF

d_gene: .
v_gene: TRBV7-9
j_gene: TRBJ1-5
CDR3aa: CASSLQGNQPQHF

d_gene: TRBD1
v_gene: TRBV10-1
j_gene: TRBJ2-2
CDR3aa: CASRGTGTGELFF

d_gene: .
v_gene: TRBV18
j_gene: TRBJ1-6
CDR3aa: CASSPLGTNSPLHF

d_gene: TRBD2
v_gene: TRBV6-6
j_gene: TRBJ2-2
CDR3aa: CASRRTSGIIGELFF

d_gene: TRBD1
v_gene: TRBV5-1
j_gene: TRBJ1-6
CDR3aa: CASSLGLRQGRAPLHF

d_gene: TRBD1
v_gene: TRBV18
j_gene: TRBJ1-3
CDR3aa: CASSPQGDSGNTIYF

d_gene: .
v_gene: TRBV28
j_gene: TRBJ2-7
CDR3aa: CASSLWSWGLWSEQYF

d_gene: .
v_gene: TRBV7-9
j_gene: TRBJ1-5
CDR3aa: CASSLAGDSNQPQHF

d_gene: .
v_gene: TRBV9
j_gene: TRBJ2-2
CDR3aa: CASSVRTATGELFF

d_gene: TRBD1
v_gene: TRBV9
j_gene: TRBJ1-1
CDR3aa: CASSAIFTGQGGAFF

d_gene: .
v_gene: TRBV7-6
j_gene: TRBJ2-2
CDR3aa: CASSLVGLTGELFF

d_gene: .
v_gene: TRBV20-1
j_gene: TRBJ1-1
CDR3aa: CSARGQRNTEAFF

d_gene: .
v_gene: TRBV18
j_gene: TRBJ1-2
CDR3aa: CASSPLRQDRYGYTF

d_gene: .
v_gene: TRBV9
j_gene: TRBJ2-7
CDR3aa: CASSVVPGSYEQYF

d_gene: .
v_gene: TRBV5-4
j_gene: TRBJ2-3
CDR3aa: CASSLAAGLADTQYF

d_gene: .
v_gene: TRBV18
j_gene: TRBJ1-5
CDR3aa: CASSPLSVDQPQHF

d_gene: .
v_gene: TRBV28
j_gene: TRBJ1-4
CDR3aa: CASNIDSSTNEKLFF

d_gene: .
v_gene: TRBV28
j_gene: TRBJ1-1
CDR3aa: CASSLRGNLEAFF

d_gene: .
v_gene: TRBV5-1
j_gene: TRBJ2-7
CDR3aa: CASSLESGWQYF

d_gene: TRBD1
v_gene: TRBV6-6
j_gene: TRBJ1-3
CDR3aa: CASRRTGSGNTIYF

d_gene: .
v_gene: TRBV27
j_gene: TRBJ2-7
CDR3aa: CASSSSGTLYEQYF

d_gene: TRBD1
v_gene: TRBV5-1
j_gene: TRBJ2-5
CDR3aa: CASSLGQGVETQYF

d_gene: .
v_gene: TRBV7-9
j_gene: TRBJ1-2
CDR3aa: CASSPTRSLVNYGYTF